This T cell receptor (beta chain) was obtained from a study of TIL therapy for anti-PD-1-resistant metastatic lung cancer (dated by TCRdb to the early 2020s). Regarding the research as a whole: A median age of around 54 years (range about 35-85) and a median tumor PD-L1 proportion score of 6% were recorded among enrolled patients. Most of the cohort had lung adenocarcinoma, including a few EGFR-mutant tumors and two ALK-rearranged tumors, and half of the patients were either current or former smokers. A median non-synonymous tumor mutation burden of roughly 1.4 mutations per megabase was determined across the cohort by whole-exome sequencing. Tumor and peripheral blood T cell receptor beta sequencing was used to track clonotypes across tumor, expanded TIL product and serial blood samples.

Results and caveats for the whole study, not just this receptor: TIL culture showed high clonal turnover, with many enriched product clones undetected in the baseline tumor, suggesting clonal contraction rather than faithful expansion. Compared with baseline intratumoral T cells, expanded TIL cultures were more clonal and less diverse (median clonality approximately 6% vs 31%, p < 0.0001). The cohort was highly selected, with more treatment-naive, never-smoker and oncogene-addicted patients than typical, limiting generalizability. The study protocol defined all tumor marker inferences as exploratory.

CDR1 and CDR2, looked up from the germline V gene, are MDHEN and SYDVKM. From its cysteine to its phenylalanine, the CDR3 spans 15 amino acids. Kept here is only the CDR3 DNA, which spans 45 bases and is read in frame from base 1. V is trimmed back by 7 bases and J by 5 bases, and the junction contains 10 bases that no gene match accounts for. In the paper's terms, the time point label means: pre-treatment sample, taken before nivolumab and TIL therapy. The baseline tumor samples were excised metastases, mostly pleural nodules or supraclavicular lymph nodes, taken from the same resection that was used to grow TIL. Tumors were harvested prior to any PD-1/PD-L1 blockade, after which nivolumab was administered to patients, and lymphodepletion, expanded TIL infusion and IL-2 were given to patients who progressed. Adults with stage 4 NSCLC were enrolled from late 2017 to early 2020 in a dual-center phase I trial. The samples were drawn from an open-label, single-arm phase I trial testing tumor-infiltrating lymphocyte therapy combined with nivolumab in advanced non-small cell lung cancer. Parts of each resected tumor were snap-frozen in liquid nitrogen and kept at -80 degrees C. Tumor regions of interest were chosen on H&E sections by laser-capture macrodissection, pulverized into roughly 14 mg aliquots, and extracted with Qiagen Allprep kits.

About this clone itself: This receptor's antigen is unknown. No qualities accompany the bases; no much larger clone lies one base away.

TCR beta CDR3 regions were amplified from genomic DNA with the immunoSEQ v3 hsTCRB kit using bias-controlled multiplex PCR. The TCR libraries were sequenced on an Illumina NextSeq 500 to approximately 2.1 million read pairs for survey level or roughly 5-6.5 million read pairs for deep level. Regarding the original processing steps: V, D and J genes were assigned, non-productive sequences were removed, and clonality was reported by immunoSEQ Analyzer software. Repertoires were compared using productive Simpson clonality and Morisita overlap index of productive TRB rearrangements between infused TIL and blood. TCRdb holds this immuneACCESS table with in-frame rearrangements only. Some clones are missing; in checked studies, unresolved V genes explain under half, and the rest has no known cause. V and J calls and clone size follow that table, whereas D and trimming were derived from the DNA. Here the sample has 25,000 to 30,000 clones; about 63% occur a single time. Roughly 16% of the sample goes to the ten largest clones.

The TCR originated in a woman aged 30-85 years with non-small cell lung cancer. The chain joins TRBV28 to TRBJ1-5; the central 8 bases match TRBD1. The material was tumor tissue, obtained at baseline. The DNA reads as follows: TGTGCCAGCATCTTACAGGGGGATAGACATCAGCCCCAGCATTTT. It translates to CASILQGDRHQPQHF.